The text below deals with one T cell receptor beta chain. The V end lost 1 base, the J end lost 0 bases, and 7 bases lay between the germline ends. CDR3 length: 15 amino acids. CDR1 is LGHNA, CDR2 YSLEER, per germline. This record comes from a study of blood T cell repertoires in COVID-19. Using immunoSEQ multiplex PCR, the repertoire was profiled, and TCRdb retains in-frame clones only, with some absent. The sample lists roughly 100,000 clones, approximately 84% occurring once. The sample was peripheral blood. The sequence was collected from a human donor in a cohort sampled during active COVID-19. The chain has TRBV4-3 and TRBJ1-5; D unclear. In DNA form, the CDR3 reads TGCGCCAGCAGCCAAGCAGTGAATAGCAATCAGCCCCAGCATTTT. Translated, it gives CASSQAVNSNQPQHF.